This paragraph covers one T cell receptor (beta chain) sequence. What it binds is unknown. The CDR3 extends over 15 amino acids. CDR1 is SGHTA, CDR2 FQGNSA, per germline. Trimming left V 4 bases short and J 5 bases short, with 18 bases between. Assay used: immunoSEQ multiplex PCR; TCRdb lists only in-frame clones, some missing. This table holds 70,000 to 85,000 clones, just over 90% found once. This sample was included in a study of resident and recirculating memory T cells in vitiligo. Points from the study as a whole: Clonality differed among vitiligo lesions, with no unique dominant clone.

The sequence was obtained from a male donor with vitiligo. The gene calls are TRBV7-2 and TRBJ2-7; D is uncertain. Sequenced input: blood. The CDR3 DNA follows: TGTGCCAGCAGCTCGCCCGACACCGGTCGCGACGAGCAGTACTTC. Amino acids: CASSSPDTGRDEQYF.